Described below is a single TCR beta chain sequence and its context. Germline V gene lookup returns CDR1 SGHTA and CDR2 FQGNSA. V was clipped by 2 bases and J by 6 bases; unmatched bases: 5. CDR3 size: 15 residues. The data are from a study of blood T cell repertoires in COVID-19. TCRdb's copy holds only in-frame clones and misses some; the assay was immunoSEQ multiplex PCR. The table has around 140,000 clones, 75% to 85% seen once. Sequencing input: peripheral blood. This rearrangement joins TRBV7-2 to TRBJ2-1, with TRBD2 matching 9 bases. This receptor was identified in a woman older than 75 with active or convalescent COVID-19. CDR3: CASSLPGLAANEQFF. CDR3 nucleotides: TGTGCCAGCAGCTTACCGGGACTAGCTGCCAATGAGCAGTTCTTC.